This T cell receptor beta chain emerged from a study of T cells expressing NK-cell markers. On the study more broadly: It was sorted CD3+CD56-NKG2C+, CD3+CD56+NKG2C- and CD3+CD56+NKG2C+ T cells that provided the TCR beta repertoires. Study-level points and caveats: No clear determination of HCMV specificity was made for expanded NKG2C+ T cell clones. Among CD8+ T cells from 5 to 7 donors, dominant NKG2C+ clonotypes accounted for roughly 1.0-8%.

This CDR3 has 16 amino acids. Germline CDR1 and CDR2: SGHRS and YFSETQ. One entry per CDR3 protein, without DNA, is what TCRdb gives after re-calling the 5' RACE reads. Its table records about 370,000 distinct CDR3 sequences. Concerning this clonotype itself: The target antigen is unknown.

The clonotype comes from a woman aged 45 to 65 in good health. Sequenced sample: blood T cells: a sorted CD56 or NKG2C T cell subset, CD4+ or CD8+ T cells, or bulk PBMC T cells (not recorded which). The chain joins TRBV5-1 to TRBJ1-1; the TCRdb D gene call, TRBD1, has no DNA to confirm it. CDR3 sequence reads: CASSFGATGGLTEAFF.